The present T cell receptor beta chain was sequenced within a study of blood T cell repertoires in COVID-19. The wider study: Whether acute or convalescent, the COVID-19 samples came from the United States, Italy and Spain. Sources were T cells, B-cell-depleted T cells, or PBMCs; the material itself was cDNA or gDNA.

Under the authors' procedure: Amplifying reference gene primers gave estimates of nucleated cell counts. Method: immunoSEQ multiplex PCR; TCRdb's copy keeps in-frame clones and lacks some. The D gene and trimming were derived from the DNA, and the V and J assignments and clone size from that table. The sample has 55,000 to 70,000 clones; approximately 86% are singletons. Per the germline V gene, CDR1 is MGHRA and CDR2 is YSYEKL. The V end lost 1 base, the J end lost 7 bases, and 25 bases lay between the germline ends. The CDR3 loop spans 18 amino acids. Material: peripheral blood. The chain links TRBV4-1 to TRBJ1-2, with a possible D match to TRBD1 (6 bases). This sequence was found in a man over 45 with acute or convalescent COVID-19. CDR3 residues: CASSQVGVGGTALAGYTF. The CDR3 DNA is TGCGCCAGCAGCCAAGTAGGGGTAGGGGGTACAGCGCTGGCTGGCTACACCTTC.